These 11 T cell receptor beta chains originate from one sample sequenced in a study of cytomegalovirus exposure and HLA in healthy donors. Primers for the PCR totalled 60 Vbeta and 13 Jbeta. Profiling relied on immunoSEQ multiplex PCR, and the TCRdb table lists in-frame clones only, not all of them. Counted here are some 110,000 clones, less than 80% occurring once; the ten biggest clones make up 2.2%. The sequenced material came from PBMCs. The receptor source for this set is a woman aged 25 to 45 in good health and CMV-seronegative.

This sequence joins TRBV6-6 and TRBJ1-2; D is uncertain. Germline values: CDR1 MNHNY, CDR2 SVGAGI (reference sequence). The V and J ends lost 5 bases and 3 bases respectively, with 7 bases between them. The CDR3 extends over 12 amino acids. CDR3 sequence (DNA): TGTGCCAGCAGTAACGACTACTATGGCTACACCTTC. Translated: CASSNDYYGYTF.

The V call is TRBV11-2, the J call TRBJ1-1, with D maybe TRBD1 (5 bases). Deletions cut 5 bases from V and 4 bases from J, with 17 bases between. CDR1 and CDR2 from the germline V gene are SGHAT and FQNNGV. The CDR3 is 15 residues long. The CDR3 sequence: CASSANRQGGTEAFF. CDR3 coding DNA: TGTGCCAGCAGCGCCAACCGGCAGGGCGGCACTGAAGCTTTCTTT.

This clone was counted once. The chain joins TRBV30 to TRBJ1-1, with 9 bases identical to TRBD1. The CDR3 consists of 14 residues. The germline V gene has CDR1 GTSNPN and CDR2 SVGIG (reference sequence). V was clipped by 3 bases and J by 0 bases; unmatched bases: 2. CDR3 coding DNA: TGTGCCTGGAGGCGACAGGGGGTGAACACTGAAGCTTTCTTT. It yields the protein CAWRRQGVNTEAFF.

The chain employs TRBV4-3 and TRBJ2-1; TRBD2 agrees at 12 bases. Trimming at V came to 3 bases and at J to 3 bases, leaving 3 bases not matched to a gene. Germline loops: CDR1 LGHNA, CDR2 YSLEER. The CDR3 consists of 16 residues. CDR3 bases: TGCGCCAGCAGCCAGGGGGGACTAGCGGGCTACAATGAGCAGTTCTTC. Amino acid sequence: CASSQGGLAGYNEQFF.

This chain connects TRBV19 to TRBJ2-3; 9 positions agree with TRBD1. Germline V gives CDR1 LNHDA, CDR2 SQIVND (reference sequence). V lost 7 bases to trimming and J lost 3 bases; unmatched junction nucleotides: 5. This CDR3 has 14 amino acids. The chain's CDR3 is CASKGDRETDTQYF. CDR3 DNA: TGTGCCAGTAAGGGGGACAGGGAGACAGATACGCAGTATTTT.

The chain couples TRBV12-5 to TRBJ1-2, with a weak D call TRBD1 (6 bases). CDR3 size: 13 residues. Germline CDR1 LGHNT, CDR2 FRNRAP. The CDR3: CASSGATNYGYTF. CDR3 sequence (DNA): TGTGCATCCTCAGGGGCCACTAACTATGGCTACACCTTC.

The V and J genes are TRBV4-3 and TRBJ2-3; 10 positions agree with TRBD2. The CDR3 has 14 amino acids. V was clipped by 1 base and J by 5 bases; unmatched bases: 0. Germline CDR1 reads LGHNA; CDR2 reads YSLEER. CDR3 loop: CASSQGLAGDTQYF. As DNA, the CDR3 is TGCGCCAGCAGCCAAGGACTAGCGGGAGATACGCAGTATTTT.

The chain recombines TRBV29-1 with TRBJ1-2; TRBD1 is a possible D gene (6 bases). The CDR3 is 13 amino acids. V lost 6 bases to trimming and J lost 4 bases, with 15 bases between them. Germline values: CDR1 SQVTM, CDR2 ANQGSEA. This chain's CDR3 is CSVEDRNRYGYTF. In nucleotides, the CDR3 is TGCAGCGTAGAGGACAGAAACCGCTATGGCTACACCTTC. Full variable domain (missing parts from reference TRBV29-1 and TRBJ1-2): SAVISQKPSRDICQRGTSLTIQCQVDSQVTMMFWYRQQPGQSLTLIATANQGSEATYESGFVIDKFPISRPNLTFSTLTVSNMSPEDSSIYLCSVEDRNRYGYTFGSGTRLTVV.

V and J are TRBV6-5 and TRBJ2-5; maybe TRBD1 (6 bases). The germline gives CDR1 MNHEY, CDR2 SVGAGI. The ends were cut back, 5 bases at V and 0 bases at J, with 7 bases in the middle. CDR3 size: 13 residues. The CDR3 nucleotides read TGTGCCAGCAGTCGGGACAACCAAGAGACCCAGTACTTC. Protein: CASSRDNQETQYF.

This clone was detected a few times. This chain uses TRBV18 with TRBJ1-5, with a possible D match to TRBD1 (5 bases). This CDR3 has 15 residues. The V and J ends lost 3 bases and 1 base respectively, with 10 bases between them. Germline CDR1 KGHSH, CDR2 LQKENI. DNA of the CDR3: TGTGCCAGCTCACCCGCGGGGGACAGCAATCAGCCCCAGCATTTT. Amino acid sequence: CASSPAGDSNQPQHF.

This rearrangement joins TRBV30 to TRBJ1-1; 9 bases match TRBD1. The CDR3 runs to 14 residues. From germline, CDR1 is GTSNPN and CDR2 SVGIG (reference sequence). V was pared by 4 bases and J by 5 bases, with 8 bases of the junction left unmatched. CDR3 residues: CAWTRDRGITEAFF. DNA for the CDR3: TGTGCCTGGACTCGAGACAGGGGGATAACTGAAGCTTTCTTT.